Included here is one TCR beta chain sequence, with context. Its specificity is not known. The CDR3 is 15 amino acids. V lost 3 bases, J lost 4 bases, and 6 bases stayed unmatched. Germline assignment: CDR1 SEHNR and CDR2 FQNEAQ (reference sequence). The sample comes from a study of cytomegalovirus exposure and HLA in healthy donors. Whole-study findings and limits: Subsequent analysis showed first-cohort TCR clusters tending to co-occur in about 110 validation repertoires.

The donors were members of the validation cohort comprising approximately 110 subjects, separate from the approximately 710-subject first cohort. Assay: immunoSEQ multiplex PCR; the TCRdb copy retains only in-frame clones and omits some. The table records tens of thousands of clones, approximately 95% of them present only once. The V gene is TRBV7-9, the J gene TRBJ1-5, with TRBD1 matching 7 bases. What was sequenced was PBMCs. This receptor was taken from a man aged 18 to 29 in good health and CMV-seropositive. The CDR3 protein is CASSLTTGQNQPQHF. The CDR3 DNA reads as TGTGCCAGCAGCTTGACGACAGGGCAAAATCAGCCCCAGCATTTT.